A selection of T cell receptor beta chains follows, all from one sample in a study of T cell repertoires in cytomegalovirus infection. MiXCR was run by TCRdb on the reads, yielding one entry per CDR3 protein. The table records hundreds of thousands of distinct CDR3 sequences, approximately 33% of them present only once. These receptors' targets are unknown. This specimen was cultured CD8+ T cells from PBMCs, taken from culture after CMV antigen stimulation. These receptors were obtained from a human donor in good health (CMV status not recorded). Some clones in this sample may be carry-over from other donors' samples. Both conserved end residues are part of each CDR3. The order of the fields is D gene, V gene, J gene, CDR3 length, clone size, CDR3 DNA, CDR3 protein. D genes are given only for firm matches. A row's size may be missing; if present it is once, few, many or a size class.

D: TRBD1
V: TRBV12-3/TRBV12-4
J: TRBJ1-5
length: 16
size: few
DNA: TGTGCCAGCAGCGTACAGGGGGTCTATAGCAATCAGCCCCAGCATTTT
CDR3: CASSVQGVYSNQPQHF

D: -
V: TRBV6-6
J: TRBJ1-1
length: 16
size: -
DNA: TGTGCCAGCAGTTACATTCCGGGACAACTGAACACTGAAGCTTTCTTT
CDR3: CASSYIPGQLNTEAFF

D: TRBD2
V: TRBV10-3
J: TRBJ2-5
length: 15
size: -
DNA: TGTGCCATCAGTGAGTCTCTTCGGGAGGAAGAGACCCAGTACTTC
CDR3: CAISESLREEETQYF

D: -
V: TRBV14
J: TRBJ2-3
length: 16
size: -
DNA: TGTGCCAGCAGCCACAAGATCGGTCTAGAATCAGATACGCAGTATTTT
CDR3: CASSHKIGLESDTQYF

D: TRBD2
V: TRBV10-3
J: TRBJ2-3
length: 17
size: once
DNA: TGTACCATCAGACGACTAGCGGGGGCCCGTAGCACAGATACGCAGTATTTT
CDR3: CTIRRLAGARSTDTQYF

D: -
V: TRBV9
J: TRBJ1-1
length: 16
size: -
DNA: TGTGCCAGCAGCCTAGAACAGGGTAGGGAGTGGACTGAAGCTTTCTTT
CDR3: CASSLEQGREWTEAFF

D: -
V: TRBV7-9
J: TRBJ1-2
length: 15
size: -
DNA: TGTGCCAGCAGCTTATCGGGACGGGGCAACTATGGCTACACCTTC
CDR3: CASSLSGRGNYGYTF

D: TRBD1
V: TRBV19
J: TRBJ1-2
length: 13
size: -
DNA: TGTGCCAGTAGTATAGAGGGACAGCGAGGCTACACCTTC
CDR3: CASSIEGQRGYTF

D: -
V: TRBV15
J: TRBJ2-5
length: 13
size: few
DNA: TGTGCCACCAGCAGAGATCTTGAGGAGACCCAGTACTTC
CDR3: CATSRDLEETQYF

D: -
V: TRBV28
J: TRBJ1-5
length: 14
size: once
DNA: TGTGCCAGCAGATACCGACGGACCGATCAGCCCCAGCATTTT
CDR3: CASRYRRTDQPQHF

D: -
V: TRBV11-2
J: TRBJ2-4
length: 19
size: -
DNA: TGTGCCAGCAGCTCGTCAACACCTCACGGGACCTACCGCAAAAACATTCAGTACTTC
CDR3: CASSSSTPHGTYRKNIQYF